This section outlines one T cell receptor beta chain sequence together with its context. In the original workflow: Amplifying reference gene primers gave estimates of nucleated cell counts. TCRdb's copy holds only in-frame clones and misses some; the assay was immunoSEQ multiplex PCR. V and J calls and clone size are copied from that table; D and trimming were computed from the DNA. In the table there are approximately 300,000 clones, roughly 87% of which are singletons. Trimming took off 2 bases at V and 5 bases at J, with 10 bases between the two ends. Germline assignment: CDR1 LGHDT and CDR2 YNNKEL (reference sequence). CDR3 length: 15 residues. The entry originates in a study of blood T cell repertoires in COVID-19. Overall study context: There were acute and convalescent COVID-19 samples, and they came from the United States, Italy and Spain. Sample material is recorded as cDNA or gDNA derived from T cells, B-cell-depleted T cells, or PBMCs.

This clonotype was sampled from a young man with active or convalescent COVID-19. The sequencing sample was made of peripheral blood. V gene TRBV3-1 (or the pseudogene TRBV3-2) combines with J gene TRBJ1-6; weak D call: TRBD1 (5 bases). The CDR3 is CASSQRPGNNSPLHF. The CDR3 bases are TGTGCCAGCAGCCAACGCCCAGGGAATAATTCACCCCTCCACTTT.